This T cell receptor (beta chain) was captured by sequencing in a study of blood T cell repertoires in COVID-19. Study information: Acute-phase and convalescent COVID-19 samples originated in the United States, Italy and Spain. The analysed material was cDNA or gDNA that came from T cells, B-cell-depleted T cells, or PBMCs.

Trimming pared 1 base from V and 0 bases from J, leaving 14 bases between. CDR1 and CDR2 from the germline V gene are SGHRS and YFSETQ. This CDR3 is 17 amino acids long. Methods used by the authors: Using reference gene primer amplification, nucleated cell counts were estimated. Clones were sequenced by immunoSEQ multiplex PCR, and TCRdb holds only the in-frame ones, with some missing. The V and J calls and clone size come from that table; D and trimming were worked out from the DNA. The data show 200,000 to 250,000 clones, with approximately 83% seen just once and 3% to 3.5% held by the top ten. The receptor was derived from a woman aged 55 to 70 who had recovered from COVID-19. The V call is TRBV5-1, the J call TRBJ1-3; maybe TRBD1 (5 bases). Material for sequencing was PBMCs or T cells enriched from blood (not recorded which). CDR3 nucleotide sequence: TGCGCCAGCAGCTTGCCGGACAACTCTCACTCTGGAAACACCATATATTTT. Amino acid sequence: CASSLPDNSHSGNTIYF. Filled out from reference TRBV5-1 and TRBJ1-3, the complete variable domain reads KAGVTQTPRYLIKTRGQQVTLSCSPISGHRSVSWYQQTPGQGLQFLFEYFSETQRNKGNFPGRFSGRQFSNSRSEMNVSTLELGDSALYLCASSLPDNSHSGNTIYFGEGSWLTVV.